Listed below are T cell receptor beta chains from one sample, sequenced in a study of blood T cells in healthy people across ages. TCRdb processed the 5' RACE reads anew with MiXCR; each CDR3 protein has one entry. The sample holds about 1.5 million distinct CDR3 sequences; roughly 43% are singletons and the top ten take less than 5%. Source material: blood. These receptors all come from a woman aged 18-35 years in good health. CDR3s include the opening cysteine and the closing phenylalanine or tryptophan. The D gene is left open where the match is weak. Not every row has a clone size; where given, it reads once, few, many or a size class.

size: -; V: TRBV12-3/TRBV12-4; J: TRBJ1-1; D: -; CDR3: CASSPWAANTEAFF; DNA: TGTGCCAGCAGCCCATGGGCAGCGAACACTGAAGCTTTCTTT
size: -; V: TRBV27; J: TRBJ1-1; D: -; CDR3: CASSEYRETFF; DNA: TGTGCCAGCAGTGAATACAGGGAAACTTTCTTT
size: -; V: TRBV11-2; J: TRBJ1-2; D: -; CDR3: CASRSFGGYGYTF; DNA: TGTGCCAGCAGATCCTTTGGGGGGTATGGCTACACCTTC
size: few; V: TRBV7-2; J: TRBJ1-2; D: -; CDR3: CASSLVRRGGDYGYTF; DNA: TGTGCCAGCAGCTTAGTTCGCCGCGGGGGAGACTATGGCTACACCTTC
size: few; V: TRBV29-1; J: TRBJ2-4; D: TRBD1; CDR3: CSVPGETGTKNIQYF; DNA: TGCAGCGTCCCCGGCGAGACAGGGACCAAAAACATTCAGTACTTC
size: -; V: TRBV9; J: TRBJ1-1; D: -; CDR3: CASGQRPLEEAFF; DNA: TGTGCCAGCGGCCAGCGACCGCTTGAAGAAGCTTTCTTT
size: -; V: TRBV7-9; J: TRBJ2-7; D: -; CDR3: CASSLVLGNSYEQYF; DNA: TGTGCCAGCAGCTTAGTGTTGGGAAATTCCTACGAGCAGTACTTC
size: -; V: TRBV4-3; J: TRBJ1-3; D: -; CDR3: CASSQGRRDFGNTIYF; DNA: TGCGCCAGCAGCCAAGGGCGCAGGGATTTTGGAAACACCATATATTTT
size: few; V: TRBV20-1; J: TRBJ2-7; D: -; CDR3: CSASSLRGSISYEQYF; DNA: TGCAGTGCTAGTTCCCTTCGGGGGTCAATCTCCTACGAGCAGTACTTC
size: -; V: TRBV4-2; J: TRBJ1-1; D: TRBD1; CDR3: CASSQVPGQGAIMNTEAFF; DNA: TGTGCCAGCAGCCAAGTTCCGGGACAGGGGGCTATAATGAACACTGAAGCTTTCTTT
size: -; V: TRBV6-4; J: TRBJ2-1; D: -; CDR3: CASSDTVVGSYNEQFF; DNA: TGTGCCAGCAGTGACACGGTGGTTGGCTCCTACAATGAGCAGTTCTTC
size: few; V: TRBV10-3; J: TRBJ2-1; D: -; CDR3: CAIGPYPNNEQFF; DNA: TGTGCCATCGGCCCCTACCCGAACAATGAGCAGTTCTTC
size: few; V: TRBV6-5; J: TRBJ2-3; D: -; CDR3: CASSSPFNRPDTQYF; DNA: TGTGCCAGCAGTTCCCCTTTCAACCGCCCCGATACGCAGTATTTT
size: few; V: TRBV24-1; J: TRBJ2-3; D: -; CDR3: CATSDPGSTDTQYF; DNA: TGTGCCACCAGTGATCCGGGCTCCACAGATACGCAGTATTTT
size: many; V: TRBV29-1; J: TRBJ2-1; D: TRBD2; CDR3: CSVERTSGRYNEQFF; DNA: TGCAGCGTGGAACGCACTAGCGGCCGATACAATGAGCAGTTCTTC
size: -; V: TRBV14; J: TRBJ2-1; D: TRBD2; CDR3: CASSQVDWREKYNEQFF; DNA: TGTGCCAGCAGCCAAGTCGACTGGCGGGAGAAATACAATGAGCAGTTCTTC
size: few; V: TRBV6-2/TRBV6-3; J: TRBJ2-1; D: TRBD2; CDR3: CASSPSLAGVNEQFF; DNA: TGTGCCAGCAGCCCGTCCCTAGCGGGGGTAAATGAGCAGTTCTTC
size: -; V: TRBV28; J: TRBJ1-1; D: TRBD1; CDR3: CASSSPDRVTEAFF; DNA: TGTGCCAGCAGTTCTCCCGACAGGGTCACTGAAGCTTTCTTT
size: -; V: TRBV11-2; J: TRBJ2-7; D: TRBD1; CDR3: CASSIHGTAYEQYF; DNA: TGTGCCAGCAGCATTCATGGGACAGCATACGAGCAGTACTTC
size: -; V: TRBV20-1; J: TRBJ2-1; D: TRBD1; CDR3: CSARDPGTGGINNEQFF; DNA: TGCAGTGCTAGAGATCCCGGGACAGGGGGAATAAACAATGAGCAGTTCTTC
size: once; V: TRBV7-2; J: TRBJ2-7; D: -; CDR3: CASSGIAAYEQYF; DNA: TGTGCCAGCAGCGGCATTGCAGCCTACGAGCAGTACTTC
size: once; V: TRBV9; J: TRBJ2-7; D: TRBD2; CDR3: CASSVAGGIYEQYF; DNA: TGTGCCAGCAGCGTAGCGGGGGGAATCTACGAGCAGTACTTC
size: -; V: TRBV6-2/TRBV6-3; J: TRBJ2-7; D: -; CDR3: CASRPAASYEQYF; DNA: TGTGCCAGCAGGCCAGCGGCCTCCTACGAGCAGTACTTC
size: -; V: TRBV20-1; J: TRBJ1-2; D: -; CDR3: CSAGGRGYGYTF; DNA: TGCAGTGCTGGGGGAAGGGGGTATGGCTACACCTTC
size: once; V: TRBV2; J: TRBJ2-7; D: TRBD1; CDR3: CATAFGQGYEQYF; DNA: TGTGCCACCGCGTTCGGACAGGGCTACGAGCAGTACTTC
size: few; V: TRBV12-3/TRBV12-4; J: TRBJ1-1; D: -; CDR3: CASSHDRGTEAFF; DNA: TGTGCCAGCAGTCATGACCGTGGCACTGAAGCTTTCTTT
size: few; V: TRBV9; J: TRBJ1-2; D: -; CDR3: CASSVDLQGYGYTF; DNA: TGTGCCAGCAGCGTAGATTTACAGGGCTATGGCTACACCTTC
size: few; V: TRBV12-3/TRBV12-4; J: TRBJ2-5; D: TRBD2; CDR3: CAVRTSGRKFRETQYF; DNA: TGTGCCGTCAGGACTAGCGGGAGGAAGTTTCGAGAGACCCAGTACTTC
size: -; V: TRBV12-3/TRBV12-4; J: TRBJ1-3; D: TRBD1; CDR3: CASRGDWDRGSSGGNTIYF; DNA: TGTGCCAGCAGAGGAGATTGGGACAGGGGAAGTTCGGGAGGAAACACCATATATTTT
size: -; V: TRBV4-3; J: TRBJ2-6; D: -; CDR3: CASSQEPGSGANVLTF; DNA: TGCGCCAGCAGCCAAGAGCCTGGCTCTGGGGCCAACGTCCTGACTTTC
size: many; V: TRBV12-3/TRBV12-4; J: TRBJ1-2; D: -; CDR3: CASSLALLGAAGSRGYTF; DNA: TGTGCCAGCAGTTTAGCGCTTTTGGGGGCTGCCGGGTCTCGAGGCTACACCTTC
size: -; V: TRBV21-1; J: TRBJ2-7; D: -; CDR3: CASSKEVHSYGQYF; DNA: TGTGCCAGCAGCAAAGAGGTACACTCCTACGGGCAGTACTTC
size: few; V: TRBV5-1; J: TRBJ2-1; D: TRBD1; CDR3: CASSPGTGRDEQFF; DNA: TGCGCCAGCAGCCCCGGGACAGGGAGGGATGAGCAGTTCTTC
size: few; V: TRBV29-1; J: TRBJ2-1; D: -; CDR3: CSVGRPAPRQFF; DNA: TGCAGCGTTGGGAGGCCCGCCCCGCGGCAGTTCTTC
size: -; V: TRBV7-7; J: TRBJ2-1; D: TRBD2; CDR3: CASSAGGTSVYNEQFF; DNA: TGTGCTAGCAGCGCGGGGGGTACTAGCGTCTACAATGAGCAGTTCTTC
size: -; V: TRBV20-1; J: TRBJ2-1; D: TRBD2; CDR3: CSARVGLAGGNEQFF; DNA: TGCAGTGCTAGAGTGGGACTAGCGGGCGGCAATGAGCAGTTCTTC
size: -; V: TRBV6-6; J: TRBJ2-7; D: TRBD1; CDR3: CATLGQGISSYEQYF; DNA: TGTGCCACCCTTGGACAGGGTATATCCTCCTACGAGCAGTACTTC
size: few; V: TRBV2; J: TRBJ2-1; D: -; CDR3: CASSDKFGGPYNEQFF; DNA: TGTGCCAGCAGTGATAAGTTCGGGGGGCCCTACAATGAGCAGTTCTTC
size: -; V: TRBV6-2/TRBV6-3; J: TRBJ1-2; D: -; CDR3: CASRGTSSNYGYTF; DNA: TGTGCCAGCAGGGGGACGTCGTCTAACTATGGCTACACCTTC
size: -; V: TRBV29-1; J: TRBJ1-1; D: -; CDR3: CSVDQVWNTEAFF; DNA: TGCAGCGTTGACCAAGTATGGAACACTGAAGCTTTCTTT
size: few; V: TRBV9; J: TRBJ2-1; D: -; CDR3: CASSVEGGSRYNEQFF; DNA: TGTGCCAGCAGCGTAGAAGGAGGTAGCCGCTACAATGAGCAGTTCTTC
size: -; V: TRBV6-6; J: TRBJ1-5; D: -; CDR3: CASSYRTEGNQPQHF; DNA: TGTGCCAGCAGTTACCGGACAGAAGGCAATCAGCCCCAGCATTTT
size: -; V: TRBV20-1; J: TRBJ2-3; D: TRBD2; CDR3: CSAPTSGGRGTQYF; DNA: TGCAGCGCCCCGACTAGCGGGGGGCGCGGTACGCAGTATTTT
size: -; V: TRBV5-1; J: TRBJ2-7; D: -; CDR3: CASSLAQGHEQYF; DNA: TGCGCCAGCAGCTTGGCCCAGGGTCACGAGCAGTACTTC
size: -; V: TRBV20-1; J: TRBJ2-5; D: -; CDR3: CSAREVVIRNEQYF; DNA: TGCAGTGCTAGAGAAGTAGTGATCCGCAATGAGCAGTACTTC
size: -; V: TRBV5-1; J: TRBJ2-1; D: -; CDR3: CASSWGARAYNEQFF; DNA: TGCGCCAGCAGCTGGGGGGCACGAGCCTACAATGAGCAGTTCTTC
size: -; V: TRBV20-1; J: TRBJ1-1; D: -; CDR3: CSARDPSGLGTEAFF; DNA: TGCAGTGCTAGAGATCCATCAGGGTTAGGTACTGAAGCTTTCTTT
size: few; V: TRBV29-1; J: TRBJ1-4; D: TRBD1; CDR3: CSVGDRREKLFF; DNA: TGCAGCGTTGGGGACAGACGGGAAAAACTGTTTTTT
size: few; V: TRBV7-2; J: TRBJ2-1; D: TRBD1; CDR3: CASSQDLGFGRGLNEQFF; DNA: TGTGCCAGCAGCCAAGACTTGGGTTTTGGCAGGGGGCTAAATGAGCAGTTCTTC
size: -; V: TRBV12-3/TRBV12-4; J: TRBJ2-7; D: TRBD2; CDR3: CASSLRTRGDEQYF; DNA: TGTGCCAGCAGTTTACGGACTAGGGGCGACGAGCAGTACTTC